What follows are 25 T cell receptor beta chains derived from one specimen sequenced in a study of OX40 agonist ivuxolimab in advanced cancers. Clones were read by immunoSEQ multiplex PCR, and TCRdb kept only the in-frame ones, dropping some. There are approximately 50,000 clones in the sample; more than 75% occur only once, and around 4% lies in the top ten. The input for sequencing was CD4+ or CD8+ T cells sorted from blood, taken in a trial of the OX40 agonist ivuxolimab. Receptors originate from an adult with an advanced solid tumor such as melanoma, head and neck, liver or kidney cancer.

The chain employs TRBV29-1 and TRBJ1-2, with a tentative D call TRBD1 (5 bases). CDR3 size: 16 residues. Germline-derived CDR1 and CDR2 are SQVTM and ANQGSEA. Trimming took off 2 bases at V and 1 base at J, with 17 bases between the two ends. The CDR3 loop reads CSVEYASVRDNYGYTF. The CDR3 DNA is TGCAGCGTTGAATATGCGTCGGTCAGGGATAACTATGGCTACACCTTC.

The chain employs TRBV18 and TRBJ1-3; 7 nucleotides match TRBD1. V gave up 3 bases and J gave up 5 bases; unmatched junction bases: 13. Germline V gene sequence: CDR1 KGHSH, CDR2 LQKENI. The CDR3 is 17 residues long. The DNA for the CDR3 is TGTGCCAGCTCACCTCACCCGGGACAGCTAAGGAGAAACACCATATATTTT. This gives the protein CASSPHPGQLRRNTIYF.

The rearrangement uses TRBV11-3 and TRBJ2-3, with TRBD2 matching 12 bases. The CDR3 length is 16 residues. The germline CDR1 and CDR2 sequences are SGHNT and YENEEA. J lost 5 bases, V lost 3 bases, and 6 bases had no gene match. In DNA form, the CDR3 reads TGTGCCAGCAGCTTGTCGACTAGCGGGAGAAGAGATACGCAGTATTTT. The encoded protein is CASSLSTSGRRDTQYF.

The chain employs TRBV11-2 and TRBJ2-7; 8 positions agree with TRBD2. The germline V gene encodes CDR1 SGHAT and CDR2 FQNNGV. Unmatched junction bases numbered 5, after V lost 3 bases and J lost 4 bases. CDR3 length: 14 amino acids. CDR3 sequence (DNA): TGTGCCAGCAGCTTTGGACTAGCTGGGTACGAGCAGTACTTC. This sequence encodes CASSFGLAGYEQYF.

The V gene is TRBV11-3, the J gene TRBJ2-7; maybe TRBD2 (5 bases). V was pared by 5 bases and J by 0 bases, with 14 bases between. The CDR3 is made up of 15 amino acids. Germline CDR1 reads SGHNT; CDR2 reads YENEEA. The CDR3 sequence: CASSPSSGSSYEQYF. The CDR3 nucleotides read TGTGCCAGCAGCCCCTCGTCGGGGAGCTCCTACGAGCAGTACTTC.

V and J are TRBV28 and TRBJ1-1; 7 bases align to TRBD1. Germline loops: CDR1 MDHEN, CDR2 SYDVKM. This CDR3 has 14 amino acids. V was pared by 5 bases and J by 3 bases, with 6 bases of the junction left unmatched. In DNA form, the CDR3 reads TGTGCCAGCAGTCCCGGGACAGAGGACACTGAAGCTTTCTTT. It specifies CASSPGTEDTEAFF. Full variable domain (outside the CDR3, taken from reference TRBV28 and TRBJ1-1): DVKVTQSSRYLVKRTGEKVFLECVQDMDHENMFWYRQDPGLGLRLIYFSYDVKMKEKGDIPEGYSVSREKKERFSLILESASTNQTSMYLCASSPGTEDTEAFFGQGTRLTVV.

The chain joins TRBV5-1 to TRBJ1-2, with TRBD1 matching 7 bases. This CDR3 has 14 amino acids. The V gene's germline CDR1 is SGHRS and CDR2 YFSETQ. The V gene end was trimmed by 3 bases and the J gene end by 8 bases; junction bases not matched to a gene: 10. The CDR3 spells CASSSTTGIRGYTF. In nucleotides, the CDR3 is TGCGCCAGCAGCTCTACGACAGGGATTAGGGGCTACACCTTC.

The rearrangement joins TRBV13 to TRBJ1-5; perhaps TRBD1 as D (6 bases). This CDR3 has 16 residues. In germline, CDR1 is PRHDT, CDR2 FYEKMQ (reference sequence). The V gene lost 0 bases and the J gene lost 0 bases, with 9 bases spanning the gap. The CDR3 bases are TGTGCCAGCAGCTTAGGGGGACACCATAGCAATCAGCCCCAGCATTTT. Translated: CASSLGGHHSNQPQHF.

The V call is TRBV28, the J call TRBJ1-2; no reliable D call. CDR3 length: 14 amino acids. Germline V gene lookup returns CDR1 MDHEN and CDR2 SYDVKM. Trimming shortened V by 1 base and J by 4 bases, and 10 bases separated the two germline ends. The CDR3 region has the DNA TGTGCCAGCAGTTTATTCCAGGATACCTATGGCTACACCTTC. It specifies CASSLFQDTYGYTF.

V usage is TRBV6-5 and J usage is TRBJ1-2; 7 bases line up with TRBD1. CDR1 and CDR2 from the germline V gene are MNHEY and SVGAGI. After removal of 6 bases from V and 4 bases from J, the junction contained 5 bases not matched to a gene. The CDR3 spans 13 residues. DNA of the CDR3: TGTGCCAGCAGGACGGGACAGCTCTATGGCTACACCTTC. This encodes CASRTGQLYGYTF.

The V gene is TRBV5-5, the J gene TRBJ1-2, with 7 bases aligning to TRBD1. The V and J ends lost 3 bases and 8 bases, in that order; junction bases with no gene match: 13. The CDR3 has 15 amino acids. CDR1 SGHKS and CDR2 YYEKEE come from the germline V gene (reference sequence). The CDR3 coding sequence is TGTGCCAGCAGCTCCCCAGGGGGAAATTCCTTGGGCTACACCTTC. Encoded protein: CASSSPGGNSLGYTF.

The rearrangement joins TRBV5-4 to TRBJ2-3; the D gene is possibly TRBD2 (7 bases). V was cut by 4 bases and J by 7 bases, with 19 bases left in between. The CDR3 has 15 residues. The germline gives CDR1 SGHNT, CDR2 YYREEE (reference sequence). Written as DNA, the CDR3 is TGTGCCAGCAGCCCGGGGGGACAATCGGGGTATACGCAGTATTTT. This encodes CASSPGGQSGYTQYF.

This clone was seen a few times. DNA for the CDR3: TGTGCCAGCAGCCCCTACACTAACATGAACACTGAAGCTTTCTTT. Its translation is CASSPYTNMNTEAFF. The gene calls are TRBV7-2 and TRBJ1-1; D ambiguous. Germline loops: CDR1 SGHTA, CDR2 FQGNSA. V gave up 5 bases and J gave up 0 bases, with 13 bases separating them. The CDR3 covers 15 residues. The whole variable domain, filled in from reference TRBV7-2 and TRBJ1-1, reads GAGVSQSPSNKVTEKGKDVELRCDPISGHTALYWYRQSLGQGLEFLIYFQGNSAPDKSGLPSDRFSAERTGGSVSTLTIQRTQQEDSAVYLCASSPYTNMNTEAFFGQGTRLTVV.

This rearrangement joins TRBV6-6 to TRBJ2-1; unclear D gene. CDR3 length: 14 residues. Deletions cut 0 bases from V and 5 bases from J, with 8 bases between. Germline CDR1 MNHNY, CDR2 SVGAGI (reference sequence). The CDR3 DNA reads TGTGCCAGCAGTTACTCCGGACCGGACAATGAGCAGTTCTTC. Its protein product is CASSYSGPDNEQFF.

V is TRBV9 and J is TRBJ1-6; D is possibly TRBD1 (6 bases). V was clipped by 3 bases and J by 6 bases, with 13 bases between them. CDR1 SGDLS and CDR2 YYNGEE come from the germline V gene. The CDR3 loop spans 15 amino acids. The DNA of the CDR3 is TGTGCCAGCAGCGCTACAGGGAGGATTAATTCACCCCTCCACTTT. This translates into CASSATGRINSPLHF.

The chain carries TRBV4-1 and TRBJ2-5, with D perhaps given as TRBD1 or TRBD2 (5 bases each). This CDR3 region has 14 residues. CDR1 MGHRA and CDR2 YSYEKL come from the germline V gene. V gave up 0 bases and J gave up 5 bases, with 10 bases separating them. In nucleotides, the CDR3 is TGCGCCAGCAGCCAAGATTACGGGACCGAGACCCAGTACTTC. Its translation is CASSQDYGTETQYF.

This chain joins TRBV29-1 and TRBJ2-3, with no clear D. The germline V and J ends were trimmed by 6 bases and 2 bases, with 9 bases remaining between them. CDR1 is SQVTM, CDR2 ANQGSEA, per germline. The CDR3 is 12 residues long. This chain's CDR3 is CSVVENTDTQYF. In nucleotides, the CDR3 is TGCAGCGTCGTAGAAAACACAGATACGCAGTATTTT.

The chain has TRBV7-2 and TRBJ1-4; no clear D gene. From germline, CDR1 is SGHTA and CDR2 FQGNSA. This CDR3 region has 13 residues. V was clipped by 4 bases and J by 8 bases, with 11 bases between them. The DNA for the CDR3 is TGTGCCAGCAGCTCCCGTCAAGCGGAAAAACTGTTTTTT. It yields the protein CASSSRQAEKLFF.

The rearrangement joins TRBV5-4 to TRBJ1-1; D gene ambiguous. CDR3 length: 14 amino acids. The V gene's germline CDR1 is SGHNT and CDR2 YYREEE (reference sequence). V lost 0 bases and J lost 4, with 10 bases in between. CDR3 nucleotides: TGTGCCAGCAGCTTGGCCTCGCGAGGCACTGAAGCTTTCTTT. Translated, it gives CASSLASRGTEAFF.

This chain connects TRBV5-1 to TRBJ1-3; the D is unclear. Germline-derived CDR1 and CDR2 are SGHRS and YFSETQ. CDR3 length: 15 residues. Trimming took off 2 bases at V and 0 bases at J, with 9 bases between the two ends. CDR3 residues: CASSFHGTSGNTIYF. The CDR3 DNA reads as TGCGCCAGCAGCTTTCACGGTACCTCTGGAAACACCATATATTTT.

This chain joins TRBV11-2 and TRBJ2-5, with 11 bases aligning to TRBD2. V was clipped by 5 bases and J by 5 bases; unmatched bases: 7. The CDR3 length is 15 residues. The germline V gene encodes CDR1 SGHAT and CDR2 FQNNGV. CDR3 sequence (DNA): TGTGCCAGCAGCCGTAGCGGGGGGGCGTGGGAGACCCAGTACTTC. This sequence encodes CASSRSGGAWETQYF.

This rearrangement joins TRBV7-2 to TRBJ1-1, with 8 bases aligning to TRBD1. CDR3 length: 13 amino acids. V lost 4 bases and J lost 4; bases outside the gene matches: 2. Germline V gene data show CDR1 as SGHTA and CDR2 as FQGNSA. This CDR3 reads CASSWTGSTEAFF. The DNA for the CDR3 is TGTGCCAGCAGCTGGACAGGGAGCACTGAAGCTTTCTTT.

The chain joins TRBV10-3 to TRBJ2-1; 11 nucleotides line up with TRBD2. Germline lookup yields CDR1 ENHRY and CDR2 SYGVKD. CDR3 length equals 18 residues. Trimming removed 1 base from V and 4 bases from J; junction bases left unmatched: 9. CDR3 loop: CAISELLAGVGRYNEQFF. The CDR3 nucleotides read TGTGCCATCAGTGAGTTACTAGCGGGAGTAGGCCGGTACAATGAGCAGTTCTTC.

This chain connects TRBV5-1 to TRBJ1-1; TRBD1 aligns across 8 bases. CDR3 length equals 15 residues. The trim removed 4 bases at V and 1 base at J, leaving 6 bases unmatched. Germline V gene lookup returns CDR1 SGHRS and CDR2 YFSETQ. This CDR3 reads CASSTTGAGNTEAFF. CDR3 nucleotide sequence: TGCGCCAGCAGCACGACAGGGGCCGGGAACACTGAAGCTTTCTTT.

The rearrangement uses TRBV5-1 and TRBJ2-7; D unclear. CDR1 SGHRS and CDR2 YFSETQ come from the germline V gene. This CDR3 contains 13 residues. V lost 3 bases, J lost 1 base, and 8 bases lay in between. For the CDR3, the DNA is TGCGCCAGCAGCTCAGACCGATCCTACGAGCAGTACTTC. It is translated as CASSSDRSYEQYF. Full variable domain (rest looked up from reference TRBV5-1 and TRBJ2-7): KAGVTQTPRYLIKTRGQQVTLSCSPISGHRSVSWYQQTPGQGLQFLFEYFSETQRNKGNFPGRFSGRQFSNSRSEMNVSTLELGDSALYLCASSSDRSYEQYFGPGTRLTVT.